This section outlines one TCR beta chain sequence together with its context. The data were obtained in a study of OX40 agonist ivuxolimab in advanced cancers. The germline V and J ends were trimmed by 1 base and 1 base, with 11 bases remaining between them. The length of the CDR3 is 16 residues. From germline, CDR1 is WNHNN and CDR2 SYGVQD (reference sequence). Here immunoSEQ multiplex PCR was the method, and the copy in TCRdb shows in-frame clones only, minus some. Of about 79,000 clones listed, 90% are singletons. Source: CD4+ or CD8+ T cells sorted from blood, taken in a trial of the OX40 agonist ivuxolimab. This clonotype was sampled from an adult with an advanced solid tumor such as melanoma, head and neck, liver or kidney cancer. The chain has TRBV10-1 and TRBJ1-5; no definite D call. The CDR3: CASSEWANLSNQPQHF. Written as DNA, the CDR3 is TGCGCCAGCAGTGAGTGGGCAAATCTAAGCAATCAGCCCCAGCATTTT.